This T cell receptor beta chain was captured in a study of early T cells in non-severe SARS-CoV-2 infection. Study at large: Chains from this unsorted whole-blood bulk RNA could not be paired. Study-level findings and limits: Lookups in VDJdb leaned toward anti-spike CD8 responses and missed private and CD4 specificities.

This clonotype is medium-sized (0.01 to 0.1%) within its sample. Its antigen is not identified. Individual cDNA molecules were tagged with unique molecular identifiers. TCRdb redid the calling of the 5' RACE reads with MiXCR, one entry per CDR3 protein. Of tens of thousands of distinct CDR3 sequences in the sample, about 7% were seen once. With 5 bases removed from V and 9 bases from J, the gap between germline ends came to 17 bases. The CDR3 is made up of 13 amino acids. Germline lookup yields CDR1 DFQATT and CDR2 SNEGSKA (reference sequence). The TCR was taken from an adult who was a healthcare worker with PCR-confirmed SARS-CoV-2 infection or an uninfected control (not recorded which). The sequenced material came from whole blood. The chain recombines TRBV20-1 with TRBJ2-1, with D unclear. DNA for the CDR3: TGCAGTGCTGCCCAACGGGCCTGGCGTGAGCAGTTCTTC. Translation: CSAAQRAWREQFF.